One sample yielded the 18 T cell receptor beta chains listed below, sequenced in a study of cytomegalovirus exposure and HLA in healthy donors. Assay: immunoSEQ multiplex PCR; the TCRdb copy retains only in-frame clones and omits some. The sample carries about 220,000 clones, about 87% recorded once. The sample was PBMCs. These receptors came from a man aged 18 to 30 in good health and CMV-seronegative.

The V gene is TRBV7-9, the J gene TRBJ2-2; 8 bases are shared with TRBD2. CDR1 is SEHNR, CDR2 FQNEAQ, per germline (reference sequence). The CDR3 contains 16 residues. J gave up 1 base and V 2 bases, and 3 bases lay outside the gene matches. The CDR3 region is CASSLREGRNTGELFF. The CDR3, as DNA: TGTGCCAGCAGCTTACGGGAGGGCCGGAACACCGGGGAGCTGTTTTTT.

The chain links TRBV4-1 to TRBJ2-1, with 13 positions matching TRBD2. The germline gives CDR1 MGHRA, CDR2 YSYEKL. Unmatched junction bases numbered 7, after V lost 4 bases and J lost 10 bases. This CDR3 has 15 amino acids. CDR3 loop: CASSLTSGGAREQFF. The CDR3, as DNA: TGCGCCAGCAGCCTCACTAGCGGGGGGGCTAGGGAGCAGTTCTTC.

This chain joins TRBV5-1 and TRBJ2-7; 12 nucleotides agree with TRBD2. The V and J ends lost 6 bases and 5 bases, in that order; junction bases with no gene match: 9. CDR3 size: 15 residues. Germline V gene lookup returns CDR1 SGHRS and CDR2 YFSETQ. The CDR3: CASTTSGRMPDEQYF. The DNA for the CDR3 is TGCGCCAGCACCACTAGCGGGAGGATGCCTGACGAGCAGTACTTC.

This sequence joins TRBV28 and TRBJ2-7; possibly TRBD1 for D (5 bases). The germline gives CDR1 MDHEN, CDR2 SYDVKM. This CDR3 has 15 amino acids. Trimming stripped 6 bases from V and 0 bases from J, with 15 bases between. CDR3 in DNA: TGTGCCAGCAGCCCCACAGGCCTGAGCTCCTACGAGCAGTACTTC. Translated: CASSPTGLSSYEQYF.

The chain links TRBV7-2 to TRBJ2-7, with 7 bases fitting TRBD1. Germline CDR1 and CDR2: SGHTA and FQGNSA. The CDR3 has 16 residues. V lost 1 base and J lost 2; bases outside the gene matches: 8. The CDR3 reads CASSLDRDSPTYEQYF. The CDR3 coding sequence is TGTGCCAGCAGCTTAGACCGGGACAGTCCCACCTACGAGCAGTACTTC.

The rearrangement links TRBV19 to TRBJ2-3; TRBD2 might be the D (5 bases). The germline V and J ends were trimmed by 6 bases and 0 bases, with 7 bases remaining between them. The germline V gene encodes CDR1 LNHDA and CDR2 SQIVND (reference sequence). The CDR3 has 13 residues. The CDR3 loop is CASRAASTDTQYF. CDR3 in DNA: TGTGCCAGTAGAGCGGCTAGCACAGATACGCAGTATTTT.

This sequence joins TRBV19 and TRBJ2-6, with D perhaps matching TRBD2 (6 bases). The CDR3 covers 16 residues. Germline-derived CDR1 and CDR2 are LNHDA and SQIVND (reference sequence). Trimming took 5 bases from V and 3 from J, leaving 14 bases between them. The CDR3 DNA reads TGTGCCAGTAGTCTACGGAGGGCCGGTGGGGCCAACGTCCTGACTTTC. It encodes CASSLRRAGGANVLTF.

V usage is TRBV29-1 and J usage is TRBJ1-4; D is unresolved. CDR1 is SQVTM and CDR2 is ANQGSEA in the germline V gene. Trimming left V 6 bases short and J 6 bases short, with 11 bases between. The CDR3 is 12 amino acids. CDR3 bases: TGCAGCGTAACTTTGAGTGATGAAAAACTGTTTTTT. It is translated as CSVTLSDEKLFF.

This clone showed up just once. This chain joins TRBV19 and TRBJ1-5; tentatively, D is TRBD1 (6 bases). Deletions cut 6 bases from V and 2 bases from J, with 14 bases between. The CDR3 covers 15 residues. Germline V gene lookup returns CDR1 LNHDA and CDR2 SQIVND (reference sequence). The CDR3 region is CASSLGAGGNQPQHF. CDR3 sequence (DNA): TGTGCCAGTAGCCTGGGGGCAGGGGGCAATCAGCCCCAGCATTTT.

This rearrangement joins TRBV5-4 to TRBJ2-7; possible D gene TRBD1, 6 bases. V lost 3 bases and J 3 bases, leaving 16 bases between the germline ends. Germline CDR1 is SGHNT and CDR2 is YYREEE (reference sequence). The length of the CDR3 is 15 residues. The CDR3 nucleotides are TGTGCCAGCAGCTGGGGGCTGGGGGCCCTCTACGAGCAGTACTTC. Translated, it gives CASSWGLGALYEQYF.

The J gene is TRBJ2-5, the V gene TRBV5-1; a possible D gene is TRBD1 (6 bases). CDR1 and CDR2 (germline): SGHRS, YFSETQ. This CDR3 comprises 17 residues. V was trimmed by 2 bases and J by 1 base, leaving 18 bases between them. The CDR3 nucleotides read TGCGCCAGCAGCTTAGGTTATCAGCTGGGGGCCCAAGAGACCCAGTACTTC. Translated, it gives CASSLGYQLGAQETQYF.

The chain couples TRBV6-5 to TRBJ1-3; TRBD1 matches 7 bases. J lost 8 bases, V lost 2 bases, and 6 bases had no gene match. Germline V gene lookup returns CDR1 MNHEY and CDR2 SVGAGI. The CDR3 extends over 14 amino acids. The chain's CDR3 is CASSYLTGSDTIYF. CDR3 in DNA: TGTGCCAGCAGTTACCTGACAGGGTCGGACACCATATATTTT.

The chain combines TRBV19 with TRBJ2-2; TRBD1 agrees at 7 bases. There are 13 residues in the CDR3. V gave up 10 bases and J gave up 4 bases; unmatched junction bases: 6. From germline, CDR1 is LNHDA and CDR2 SQIVND (reference sequence). CDR3 DNA: TGTGCCACGACAGGGAGTGCCACCGGGGAGCTGTTTTTT. Amino acids: CATTGSATGELFF.

This CDR3 is CASTRDRGSYEQYF. In nucleotides, the CDR3 is TGTGCCAGCACCCGGGACAGGGGCTCCTACGAGCAGTACTTC. The genes are TRBV28 and TRBJ2-7; 10 nucleotides match TRBD1. CDR3 length equals 14 residues. Germline CDR1 reads MDHEN; CDR2 reads SYDVKM. Germline trimming cut 7 bases from V and 0 bases from J; bases unmatched to any gene: 3.

The J gene is TRBJ2-1, the V gene TRBV5-6; 7 bases match TRBD1. Trimming removed 4 bases from V and 7 bases from J; junction bases left unmatched: 5. Looked up from germline, CDR1 is SGHDT and CDR2 is YYEEEE. This CDR3 has 13 residues. CDR3 coding DNA: TGTGCCAGCAGCCGGGACAGCCCAAATGAGCAGTTCTTC. It codes for CASSRDSPNEQFF.

CDR3: CASSPLGGYEQYF. The CDR3 DNA sequence: TGTGCCAGCAGCCCCCTCGGGGGTTACGAGCAGTACTTC. The chain has TRBV7-2 and TRBJ2-7, with D possibly being TRBD2 (6 bases). CDR1 SGHTA and CDR2 FQGNSA come from the germline V gene. V was pared by 5 bases and J by 4 bases, with 12 bases between. The CDR3 has 13 residues.

Written as DNA, the CDR3 is TGCGCCAGCAGCCAGGACGGGACAGGGCACTACGAGCAGTACTTC. It yields the protein CASSQDGTGHYEQYF. The gene calls are TRBV4-1 and TRBJ2-7, with 9 bases lining up with TRBD1. The V gene end was trimmed by 3 bases and the J gene end by 3 bases; junction bases not matched to a gene: 6. Germline V gene sequence: CDR1 MGHRA, CDR2 YSYEKL. This CDR3 region has 15 residues.

This rearrangement joins TRBV25-1 to TRBJ1-2; 8 nucleotides agree with TRBD1. CDR3 length equals 11 residues. Trimming removed 8 bases from V and 5 bases from J; junction bases left unmatched: 1. The V gene's germline CDR1 is MGHDK and CDR2 SYGVNS. CDR3 residues: CASGQGYGYTF. CDR3 DNA: TGTGCCAGCGGACAGGGTTATGGCTACACCTTC.